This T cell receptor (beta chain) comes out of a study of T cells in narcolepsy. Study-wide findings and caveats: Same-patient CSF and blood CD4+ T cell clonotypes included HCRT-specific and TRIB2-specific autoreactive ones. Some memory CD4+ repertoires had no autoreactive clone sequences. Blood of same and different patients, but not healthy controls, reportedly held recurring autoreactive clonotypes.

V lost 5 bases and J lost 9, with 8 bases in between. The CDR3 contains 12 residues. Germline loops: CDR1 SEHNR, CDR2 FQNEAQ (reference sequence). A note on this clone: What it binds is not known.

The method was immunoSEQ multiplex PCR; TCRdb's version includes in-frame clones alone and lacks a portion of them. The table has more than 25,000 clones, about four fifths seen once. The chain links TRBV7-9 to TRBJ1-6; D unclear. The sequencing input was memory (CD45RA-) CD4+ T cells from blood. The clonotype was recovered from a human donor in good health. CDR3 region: CASSLPSSPLHF. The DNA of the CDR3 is TGTGCCAGCAGCCTGCCAAGTTCACCCCTCCACTTT. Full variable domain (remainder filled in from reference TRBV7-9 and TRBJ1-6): DTGVSQNPRHKITKRGQNVTFRCDPISEHNRLYWYRQTLGQGPEFLTYFQNEAQLEKSRLLSDRFSAERPKGSFSTLEIQRTEQGDSAMYLCASSLPSSPLHFGNGTRLTVT.